The next 28 T cell receptor beta chains were all read from a single sample in a study of blood T cell repertoires in COVID-19. Measured with immunoSEQ multiplex PCR; TCRdb has only the in-frame clones, and not every one. There are approximately 100,000 clones in the sample; around 87% occur only once, and over 12% lies in the top ten. The sequenced sample was peripheral blood. The receptors here all came from a man aged 50 or older with acute or convalescent COVID-19.

The V and J genes are TRBV7-8 and TRBJ1-1; 8 bases line up with TRBD1. Germline CDR1 and CDR2: SGHVS and FQNEAQ. V lost 3 bases and J lost 5; bases outside the gene matches: 8. This CDR3 comprises 15 residues. CDR3 protein: CASSFDRGGGTEAFF. The CDR3 DNA is TGTGCCAGCAGCTTTGACAGGGGAGGAGGTACTGAAGCTTTCTTT.

This clone came up once. This chain joins TRBV2 and TRBJ2-5; the match to TRBD2 covers 8 bases. In germline, CDR1 is SNHLY, CDR2 FYNNEI. This CDR3 spans 13 amino acids. Unmatched junction bases numbered 2, after V lost 4 bases and J lost 4 bases. CDR3 protein: CASSGLAGETQYF. The CDR3 DNA is TGTGCCAGCAGTGGGCTAGCGGGAGAGACCCAGTACTTC.

The chain uses TRBV10-1 and TRBJ2-1; D unresolved. The CDR3 length is 13 residues. The ends were cut back, 6 bases at V and 8 bases at J, with 14 bases in the middle. Per germline, CDR1 WNHNN and CDR2 SYGVQD (reference sequence). The CDR3: CASSDLAGDEQFF. As DNA, the CDR3 is TGCGCCAGCAGCGACTTGGCCGGCGATGAGCAGTTCTTC.

The genes are TRBV5-1 and TRBJ1-1; D call uncertain. Trimming removed 1 base at V and 1 base at J, with 11 bases between. This CDR3 has 15 residues. The germline V gene has CDR1 SGHRS and CDR2 YFSETQ. The CDR3 reads CASSLLSGRNTEAFF. CDR3 in DNA: TGCGCCAGCAGCTTGCTCTCGGGAAGGAACACTGAAGCTTTCTTT.

This clone was detected only a few times. The rearrangement joins TRBV6-5 to TRBJ1-4; D may be TRBD1 (5 bases). Germline values: CDR1 MNHEY, CDR2 SVGAGI. The CDR3 runs to 14 residues. Between the trimmed V and J ends, which lost 6 bases and 4 bases, there was a span of 12 bases. The CDR3: CASRKQADNEKLFF. CDR3 coding DNA: TGTGCCAGCAGAAAACAGGCCGATAATGAAAAACTGTTTTTT.

J is TRBJ2-1 and V is TRBV7-2, with TRBD2 identical over 8 bases. Germline V gene lookup returns CDR1 SGHTA and CDR2 FQGNSA. V lost 3 bases and J lost 3; bases outside the gene matches: 1. The CDR3 is 14 amino acids. CDR3 amino acids: CASSFGTSYNEQFF. CDR3 DNA sequence: TGTGCCAGCAGCTTTGGGACTAGCTACAATGAGCAGTTCTTC. Supplemented by reference TRBV7-2 and TRBJ2-1, the full variable domain reads GAGVSQSPSNKVTEKGKDVELRCDPISGHTALYWYRQSLGQGLEFLIYFQGNSAPDKSGLPSDRFSAERTGGSVSTLTIQRTQQEDSAVYLCASSFGTSYNEQFFGPGTRLTVL.

The chain has TRBV30 and TRBJ2-7; D might be TRBD1 (6 bases). Between the trimmed V and J ends, which lost 4 bases and 4 bases, there was a span of 20 bases. CDR3 length equals 15 residues. Looked up from germline, CDR1 is GTSNPN and CDR2 is SVGIG (reference sequence). CDR3 bases: TGTGCCTGGAAGAGGGGTGCAGGGGCATCATACGAGCAGTACTTC. It encodes CAWKRGAGASYEQYF.

The chain joins TRBV5-1 to TRBJ2-1, with TRBD2 identical over 7 bases. Germline lookup yields CDR1 SGHRS and CDR2 YFSETQ. V gave up 1 base and J gave up 2 bases; unmatched junction bases: 3. The CDR3 consists of 15 residues. In nucleotides, the CDR3 is TGCGCCAGCAGCTTGCCCCTAGCGGCCTACAATGAGCAGTTCTTC. As protein: CASSLPLAAYNEQFF.

This clone was detected once. J is TRBJ2-1 and V is TRBV14, with 10 positions matching TRBD2. The V gene's germline CDR1 is SGHDN and CDR2 FVKESK. This CDR3 spans 14 amino acids. V shed 4 bases and J 12 bases; nucleotides not matched to a gene: 9. DNA of the CDR3: TGTGCCAGCAGCCTCGGGACTAGCGCGGCGGGGCAGTTCTTC. This codes for CASSLGTSAAGQFF.

The chain couples TRBV5-5 to TRBJ2-5; 14 bases are a match to TRBD2. In germline, CDR1 is SGHKS, CDR2 YYEKEE (reference sequence). The CDR3 runs 15 residues. The trim removed 4 bases at V and 7 bases at J, leaving 6 bases unmatched. Here the CDR3 DNA reads TGTGCCAGCAGCCAGACTAGCGGGAGGGCTCTGACCCAGTACTTC. This translates into CASSQTSGRALTQYF.

This chain connects TRBV18 to TRBJ2-1, with a possible D match to TRBD2 (5 bases). With 3 bases removed from V and 4 bases from J, the gap between germline ends came to 13 bases. CDR1 KGHSH and CDR2 LQKENI come from the germline V gene. This CDR3 has 15 residues. The CDR3 sequence is CASSPPRGRYNEQFF. CDR3 in DNA: TGTGCCAGCTCACCCCCGAGAGGGCGGTACAATGAGCAGTTCTTC.

This chain connects TRBV10-3 to TRBJ2-3, with 11 bases fitting TRBD2. The J segment lost 1 base and the V segment lost 5 bases, leaving 5 bases of the junction unmatched. This CDR3 is 16 amino acids long. Germline V lookup: CDR1 ENHRY, CDR2 SYGVKD. CDR3 DNA: TGTGCCATCAGTAGCCGTAGCGGGAGGGGCACAGATACGCAGTATTTT. Its protein is CAISSRSGRGTDTQYF.

V usage is TRBV7-9 and J usage is TRBJ2-2, with TRBD2 identical over 7 bases. From germline, CDR1 is SEHNR and CDR2 FQNEAQ (reference sequence). V trimming: 8 bases; J trimming: 6 bases; junction bases outside the gene matches: 12. The CDR3 extends over 15 amino acids. The CDR3 DNA follows: TGTGCCAGCCCGAGTGGACTAGTTTCGGCCGGGGAGCTGTTTTTT. Its protein product is CASPSGLVSAGELFF.

V usage is TRBV2 and J usage is TRBJ1-2, with no clear D. The V gene lost 6 bases and the J gene lost 5 bases, with 7 bases spanning the gap. CDR1 and CDR2 (germline): SNHLY, FYNNEI. This CDR3 has 11 amino acids. The CDR3 reads CASRRDYGYTF. The CDR3 coding sequence is TGTGCCAGCAGAAGAGATTATGGCTACACCTTC.

The count of this clone is one. The rearrangement uses TRBV19 and TRBJ2-7, with 8 bases identical to TRBD2. Trimming cost V 9 bases and J 6 bases; bases outside gene matches: 13. The CDR3 has 14 residues. Germline assignment: CDR1 LNHDA and CDR2 SQIVND (reference sequence). CDR3 coding DNA: TGTGCCAGCGCTCAAAGCGGGAGTGGTGGCGAGCAGTACTTC. This translates into CASAQSGSGGEQYF.

This chain uses TRBV6-1 with TRBJ2-4, with D perhaps matching TRBD2 (5 bases). The CDR3 is 16 amino acids. CDR1 and CDR2 (germline): MNHNS, SASEGT. The germline V and J ends were trimmed by 2 bases and 1 base, with 12 bases remaining between them. The chain's CDR3 is CASSESFRGAKNIQYF. The CDR3 DNA reads TGTGCCAGCAGTGAATCATTCAGAGGGGCCAAAAACATTCAGTACTTC.

The chain couples TRBV2 to TRBJ2-3; 12 bases map to TRBD2. Germline CDR1 SNHLY, CDR2 FYNNEI. Trimming at V came to 9 bases and at J to 4 bases, leaving 5 bases not matched to a gene. The CDR3 is 14 residues long. The DNA for the CDR3 is TGTGCCAGTTCGACTAGCGGGAGAGCAGATACGCAGTATTTT. This translates into CASSTSGRADTQYF.

CDR3 sequence reads: CASSLSAAPSQETQYF. In DNA form, the CDR3 reads TGTGCCAGCAGCTTGTCAGCGGCCCCCTCCCAAGAGACCCAGTACTTC. The chain links TRBV7-9 to TRBJ2-5; TRBD2 might be the D (5 bases). This CDR3 is 16 amino acids long. Germline assignment: CDR1 SEHNR and CDR2 FQNEAQ (reference sequence). Deletions cut 3 bases from V and 1 base from J, with 15 bases between.

This clone has only a few counts. V is TRBV7-8 and J is TRBJ1-1; 8 nucleotides align to TRBD1. V shed 2 bases and J 6 bases; nucleotides not matched to a gene: 8. The CDR3 runs to 15 residues. Germline assignment: CDR1 SGHVS and CDR2 FQNEAQ. This chain's CDR3 is CASSLLPQGAAEAFF. CDR3 bases: TGTGCCAGCAGCTTACTACCTCAGGGGGCGGCTGAAGCTTTCTTT.

The chain carries TRBV11-2 and TRBJ2-7; D gene uncertain. The CDR3 spans 15 residues. Deletions cut 1 base from V and 2 bases from J, with 12 bases between. The germline V gene has CDR1 SGHAT and CDR2 FQNNGV. In DNA form, the CDR3 reads TGTGCCAGCAGCTTAGTCCCACTGGAGCCCTACGAGCAGTACTTC. This codes for CASSLVPLEPYEQYF.

The rearrangement uses TRBV4-1 and TRBJ1-1, with D maybe TRBD1 (5 bases). CDR3 length equals 14 residues. CDR1 and CDR2 (germline): MGHRA, YSYEKL. Trimming shortened V by 3 bases and J by 1 base, and 9 bases separated the two germline ends. The CDR3 nucleotides are TGCGCCAGCAGCCAGGGGACTTGGAACACTGAAGCTTTCTTT. It specifies CASSQGTWNTEAFF.

This sequence joins TRBV27 and TRBJ2-4; D uncertain. Trimming removed 3 bases at V and 0 bases at J, with 6 bases between. The CDR3 loop spans 14 amino acids. Germline V gives CDR1 MNHEY, CDR2 SMNVEV (reference sequence). The CDR3, as DNA: TGTGCCAGCAGTTTGTTAGTAGCCAAAAACATTCAGTACTTC. This gives the protein CASSLLVAKNIQYF.

The rearrangement uses TRBV10-3 and TRBJ2-1; the match to TRBD2 covers 14 bases. The CDR3 length is 14 residues. Germline loops: CDR1 ENHRY, CDR2 SYGVKD. Trimming at V came to 6 bases and at J to 6 bases, leaving 1 base not matched to a gene. In DNA form, the CDR3 reads TGTGCCATCAGAGGGACTAGCGGGAGCAATGAGCAGTTCTTC. It specifies CAIRGTSGSNEQFF.

This chain uses TRBV9 with TRBJ1-5; TRBD1 matches 11 bases. The CDR3 totals 19 residues. The V and J ends lost 4 bases and 6 bases, in that order; junction bases with no gene match: 18. Germline V gene sequence: CDR1 SGDLS, CDR2 YYNGEE. CDR3 protein: CASSSDPRTGGEWGQPQHF. In nucleotides, the CDR3 is TGTGCCAGCAGCTCCGACCCTAGGACAGGGGGCGAATGGGGTCAGCCCCAGCATTTT.

J is TRBJ2-3 and V is TRBV7-9; perhaps TRBD1 as D (5 bases). The germline CDR1 and CDR2 sequences are SEHNR and FQNEAQ (reference sequence). V lost 1 base, J lost 3 bases, and 5 bases lay in between. This CDR3 is 13 amino acids long. CDR3 in DNA: TGTGCCAGCAGCTTAGACAGGACAGATACGCAGTATTTT. This gives the protein CASSLDRTDTQYF.

The chain recombines TRBV18 with TRBJ2-5; TRBD1 aligns across 7 bases. The V gene end was trimmed by 3 bases and the J gene end by 5 bases; junction bases not matched to a gene: 6. The germline gives CDR1 KGHSH, CDR2 LQKENI. This CDR3 is built from 14 residues. The CDR3 reads CASSPIKGGETQYF. DNA of the CDR3: TGTGCCAGCTCACCGATTAAAGGGGGCGAGACCCAGTACTTC.

In this sample, this clone turned up once. The gene calls are TRBV7-6 and TRBJ2-1; D uncertain. The V end was cut by 1 base, the J end by 8 bases, with 9 bases between. This CDR3 is built from 13 residues. CDR1 is SGHVS, CDR2 FNYEAQ, per germline. CDR3 sequence (DNA): TGTGCCAGCAGCTTAGGCCGCTCGGATGAGCAGTTCTTC. Translated: CASSLGRSDEQFF.

This chain links TRBV2 with TRBJ2-1; D is perhaps TRBD2 (6 bases). The ends were cut back, 6 bases at V and 3 bases at J, with 15 bases in the middle. Germline V gives CDR1 SNHLY, CDR2 FYNNEI. The CDR3 covers 15 residues. The CDR3 nucleotides are TGTGCCAGCAGCGCCCAGGGCGGGAACTACAATGAGCAGTTCTTC. Its protein product is CASSAQGGNYNEQFF. The entire variable domain, with the rest obtained from reference TRBV2 and TRBJ2-1, is as follows: EPEVTQTPSHQVTQMGQEVILRCVPISNHLYFYWYRQILGQKVEFLVSFYNNEISEKSEIFDDQFSVERPDGSNFTLKIRSTKLEDSAMYFCASSAQGGNYNEQFFGPGTRLTVL.